Presented here are 3 T cell receptor beta chains from one specimen sequenced in a study of monozygotic twins with inflammatory bowel disease. TCRdb reanalyzed the 5' RACE reads, giving one entry per CDR3 protein sequence and no DNA. Here the sample table reports approximately 300,000 distinct CDR3 sequences. Specimen: blood. Receptor source: a human donor with ulcerative colitis or Crohn's disease, or a healthy co-twin of an affected twin (not recorded which).

The V call is TRBV5-1, the J call TRBJ2-7; TCRdb calls TRBD1, which cannot be checked without DNA. CDR1 and CDR2 from the germline V gene are SGHRS and YFSETQ. The CDR3 is 15 amino acids. The CDR3: CASSDLQGAANEQYF.

This chain uses TRBV2 with TRBJ2-3; the D call from TCRdb, TRBD2, cannot be confirmed without DNA. The germline V gene encodes CDR1 SNHLY and CDR2 FYNNEI. This CDR3 spans 15 amino acids. The CDR3 here is CASSEVLAGQDTQYF.

This chain links TRBV5-5 with TRBJ1-2; the D call from TCRdb, TRBD1, cannot be confirmed without DNA. Germline values: CDR1 SGHKS, CDR2 YYEKEE (reference sequence). CDR3 size: 13 residues. The CDR3 loop reads CASSPGQRAGYTF.